Described below is a single TCR beta chain sequence and its context. The sample comes from a study of blood T cell repertoires in COVID-19. Overall study: There were acute and convalescent COVID-19 samples, and they came from the United States, Italy and Spain. From T cells, B-cell-depleted T cells, or PBMCs came the material, which was cDNA or gDNA.

Authors' methods: Researchers report that nucleated cell counts were estimated from reference gene primer amplification. Produced via immunoSEQ multiplex PCR; TCRdb's table is partial and in-frame only. That table gives V, J and clone size, and the DNA gave D and trimming. The sample has 85,000 to 120,000 clones; 75% to 95% are singletons. The ends were cut back, 3 bases at V and 8 bases at J, with 16 bases in the middle. The CDR3 extends over 14 amino acids. Germline loops: CDR1 LNHNV, CDR2 YYDKDF (reference sequence). The sample comprised peripheral blood. The sequence was collected from a man between 18 and 29 years old with acute or convalescent COVID-19. The chain combines TRBV15 with TRBJ1-1; D may be TRBD1 (5 bases). The CDR3 sequence: CATSSRVTGSEAFF. The CDR3 bases are TGTGCCACCAGCAGCAGGGTTACTGGGTCGGAAGCTTTCTTT. Looking up the rest from reference TRBV15 and TRBJ1-1 gives the full variable domain: DAMVIQNPRYQVTQFGKPVTLSCSQTLNHNVMYWYQQKSSQAPKLLFHYYDKDFNNEADTPDNFQSRRPNTSFCFLDIRSPGLGDTAMYLCATSSRVTGSEAFFGQGTRLTVV.